This TCR beta chain was retrieved from a study of T cells after somatic rescue of genetic block. Profiled with immunoSEQ multiplex PCR; TCRdb holds only in-frame clones, not every one. The sample has approximately 67,000 clones; 90% to 95% are singletons. J gave up 9 bases and V 4 bases, and 7 bases lay outside the gene matches. In germline, CDR1 is MNHNS, CDR2 SASEGT. This CDR3 spans 16 amino acids. This clone was detected a few times. This sequence joins TRBV6-1 and TRBJ1-6; 12 bases fit TRBD1. The material sequenced was peripheral blood mononuclear cells (PBMCs). This TCR derives from a man in his forties. CDR3: CASSVRDRGRSSPLHF. DNA of the CDR3: TGTGCCAGCAGTGTCCGGGACAGGGGGCGAAGTTCACCCCTCCACTTT.